This passage covers 23 T cell receptor beta chains from one sample sequenced in a study of regulatory T cells in long-lasting Graves disease. Time point specified: newly diagnosed GD, antithyroid drugs for less than 3 months. From RNA extracted from PBMCs, the TCR library was made. Arm-PCR of CDR3 regions and iRepertoire HTBI primers were the basis on which TCR beta libraries were built. A single record per CDR3 protein comes from TCRdb applying MiXCR to the multiplex PCR reads. The table shows 540,000 or so distinct CDR3 sequences, with around an eighth occurring only once. The same data also contributed to another study, on T cells in Graves' hyperthyroidism and ophthalmopathy.

The sequenced sample was peripheral blood mononuclear cells (PBMCs), obtained at new diagnosis, from a patient treated with antithyroid drugs. These receptors were taken from a man aged 25-40 years with Graves disease.

This clonotype occurred many times. J is TRBJ2-6 and V is TRBV12-3 or TRBV12-4; D not resolved. The length of the CDR3 is 13 residues. V was trimmed by 6 bases and J by 0 bases, leaving 3 bases between them. For the CDR3, the DNA is TGTGCCAGCAGCCACTCTGGGGCCAACGTCCTGACTTTC. This sequence encodes CASSHSGANVLTF.

This clonotype was recorded many times. The V gene is TRBV6-1, the J gene TRBJ2-3; 8 nucleotides agree with TRBD2. CDR1 and CDR2 from the germline V gene are MNHNS and SASEGT. The CDR3 consists of 13 residues. Germline trimming cut 6 bases from V and 5 bases from J; bases unmatched to any gene: 4. The CDR3 coding sequence is TGTGCCAGCAGGCGGGAGGATGTAGATACGCAGTATTTT. Translated: CASRREDVDTQYF.

This clonotype was observed many times. The chain is built from TRBV12-3 or TRBV12-4 and TRBJ2-3; 14 nucleotides align to TRBD2. The V and J ends lost 6 bases and 5 bases, in that order; junction bases with no gene match: 4. The CDR3 length is 15 residues. In DNA, the CDR3 is TGTGCCAGCAGATCCGGGACTAGCGGGAGAGATACGCAGTATTTT. It encodes CASRSGTSGRDTQYF.

There are many counts of this clonotype. The chain uses TRBV29-1 and TRBJ1-4; D not certain. The length of the CDR3 is 11 residues. Germline assignment: CDR1 SQVTM and CDR2 ANQGSEA. Deletions cut 3 bases from V and 5 bases from J, with 4 bases between. The CDR3 bases are TGCAGCGTTGAGTGGAATGAAAAACTGTTTTTT. Translation gives CSVEWNEKLFF.

In this sample, this clonotype turned up many times. The rearrangement links TRBV7-2 to TRBJ2-7; D gene uncertain. Germline assignment: CDR1 SGHTA and CDR2 FQGNSA. V lost 2 bases, J lost 0 bases, and 11 bases lay in between. The CDR3 is 15 amino acids. Here the CDR3 DNA reads TGTGCCAGCAGCTTAATCAGTTACTCCTCCTACGAGCAGTACTTC. Translated, it gives CASSLISYSSYEQYF.

This clonotype appeared many times. This chain uses TRBV12-3 or TRBV12-4 with TRBJ1-5; TRBD1 matches at 12 bases. The ends lost 7 bases at V and 9 bases at J; junction bases unmatched: 13. The CDR3 is made up of 16 amino acids. CDR3 amino acids: CASIVGDRGLGRPQHF. The DNA for the CDR3 is TGTGCCAGCATCGTTGGGGACAGGGGGCTGGGACGGCCCCAGCATTTT.

The genes are TRBV29-1 and TRBJ1-1, with D possibly matching TRBD1 (6 bases). Germline-derived CDR1 and CDR2 are SQVTM and ANQGSEA. V was cut by 7 bases and J by 1 base, with 19 bases left in between. The CDR3 runs to 15 residues. CDR3 sequence: CSALSAGAENTEAFF. The CDR3 DNA sequence: TGCAGCGCTCTTTCGGCAGGGGCAGAGAACACTGAAGCTTTCTTT.

This clonotype appeared many times. The rearrangement uses TRBV5-1 and TRBJ2-3; D remains unclear. V was trimmed by 3 bases and J by 4 bases, leaving 15 bases between them. CDR1 and CDR2 (germline): SGHRS, YFSETQ. The CDR3 is 15 amino acids. The CDR3 region is CASSSSERWADTQYF. DNA of the CDR3: TGCGCCAGCAGCTCCTCGGAGAGGTGGGCAGATACGCAGTATTTT.

This clonotype was seen ten or more times. V and J are TRBV11-2 and TRBJ2-3; D is possibly TRBD2 (5 bases). This CDR3 region has 14 residues. With 5 bases removed from V and 2 bases from J, the gap between germline ends came to 11 bases. Germline V gene sequence: CDR1 SGHAT, CDR2 FQNNGV. This chain's CDR3 is CASSGSSLTDTQYF. The CDR3 DNA sequence: TGTGCCAGCAGCGGGAGCTCACTCACAGATACGCAGTATTTT. The entire variable domain, with the rest obtained from reference TRBV11-2 and TRBJ2-3, is as follows: EAGVAQSPRYKIIEKRQSVAFWCNPISGHATLYWYQQILGQGPKLLIQFQNNGVVDDSQLPKDRFSAERLKGVDSTLKIQPAKLEDSAVYLCASSGSSLTDTQYFGPGTRLTVL.

This clonotype was counted many times. J is TRBJ2-3 and V is TRBV6-1, with D perhaps assigned TRBD1 or TRBD2 (9 bases each). The ends were cut back, 7 bases at V and 5 bases at J, with 19 bases in the middle. The germline V gene has CDR1 MNHNS and CDR2 SASEGT. The CDR3 is 15 residues long. The CDR3 nucleotides read TGTGCCAGCAACAGCGGGGGGACAGGGAAAGATACGCAGTATTTT. Amino acid sequence: CASNSGGTGKDTQYF.

This clonotype was seen ten or more times. This sequence joins TRBV5-5 and TRBJ2-3, with D possibly being TRBD1 (6 bases). Germline lookup yields CDR1 SGHKS and CDR2 YYEKEE (reference sequence). The V gene lost 5 bases and the J gene lost 0 bases, with 13 bases spanning the gap. There are 15 residues in the CDR3. CDR3 sequence reads: CASRRQGSSTDTQYF. The CDR3 DNA sequence: TGTGCCAGCAGACGCCAGGGGTCTAGCACAGATACGCAGTATTTT.

This clonotype was observed at least ten times. This sequence joins TRBV5-1 and TRBJ2-1, with TRBD1 identical over 7 bases. Trimming took 5 bases from V and 4 from J; bases not matched to a gene: 6. This CDR3 is built from 14 residues. Germline V gene lookup returns CDR1 SGHRS and CDR2 YFSETQ. The CDR3 DNA is TGCGCCAGCAGTTTATCACAGGGGTACAATGAGCAGTTCTTC. Translation: CASSLSQGYNEQFF.

This clonotype was counted at least ten times. V and J are TRBV20-1 and TRBJ2-1; the match to TRBD2 covers 14 bases. CDR3 length: 15 amino acids. Germline V gene data show CDR1 as DFQATT and CDR2 as SNEGSKA (reference sequence). The V gene end was trimmed by 5 bases and the J gene end by 5 bases; junction bases not matched to a gene: 5. DNA of the CDR3: TGCAGTGCTCGGACTAGCGGGAGGAGGGACAATGAGCAGTTCTTC. Translating gives CSARTSGRRDNEQFF.

This clonotype came up many times. This chain connects TRBV5-1 to TRBJ2-1, with D perhaps TRBD2 (6 bases). The CDR3 is made up of 17 amino acids. Germline CDR1 and CDR2: SGHRS and YFSETQ. Trimming left V 2 bases short and J 0 bases short, with 15 bases between. CDR3 residues: CASSLGSGPSSYNEQFF. CDR3 DNA: TGCGCCAGCAGCTTAGGGAGCGGGCCGAGCTCCTACAATGAGCAGTTCTTC.

This clonotype occurred many times. V gene TRBV7-8 combines with J gene TRBJ2-7, with 7 bases identical to TRBD2. CDR1 and CDR2 from the germline V gene are SGHVS and FQNEAQ. The CDR3 covers 14 residues. J gave up 6 bases and V 0 bases, and 5 bases lay outside the gene matches. CDR3 sequence: CASSLAGRGREQYF. The CDR3 coding sequence is TGTGCCAGCAGCTTAGCGGGGAGGGGTCGCGAGCAGTACTTC. Looking up the rest from reference TRBV7-8 and TRBJ2-7 gives the full variable domain: GAGVSQSPRYKVAKRGQDVALRCDPISGHVSLFWYQQALGQGPEFLTYFQNEAQLDKSGLPSDRFFAERPEGSVSTLKIQRTQQEDSAVYLCASSLAGRGREQYFGPGTRLTVT.

About this clonotype: At one end the junction does not follow the germline gene, possibly because of a read error. For the CDR3, the DNA is TGTGCCGGCAGCCAAACTCCAGGCCACAATGAGCAGTTCTTC. Translation gives CAGSQTPGHNEQFF. V and J are TRBV11-2 and TRBJ2-1; D is unresolved. The germline V gene has CDR1 SGHAT and CDR2 FQNNGV. The CDR3 loop spans 14 amino acids.

Notes on this clonotype: A single base separates this from a much larger clone, so it may be a read error. This chain joins TRBV6-2 or TRBV6-3 and TRBJ2-1; D unresolved. The CDR3 covers 15 residues. Germline-derived CDR1 and CDR2 are MNHEY and SVGEGT. Trimming took off 4 bases at V and 0 bases at J, with 10 bases between the two ends. The CDR3 DNA follows: TGTGCCAGCAGTTTGGGCAGGACCTCCTACAATGAGCAGTTCTTC. This codes for CASSLGRTSYNEQFF.

This clonotype was counted at least ten times. V gene TRBV19 combines with J gene TRBJ2-1; 11 positions agree with TRBD2. In germline, CDR1 is LNHDA, CDR2 SQIVND (reference sequence). The CDR3 runs 16 residues. Trimming removed 5 bases from V and 2 bases from J; junction bases left unmatched: 5. CDR3 DNA: TGTGCCAGTAGTTTAGCGGGAGGGCAAACCTACAATGAGCAGTTCTTC. As protein: CASSLAGGQTYNEQFF.

The J gene is TRBJ1-5, the V gene TRBV9, with unresolved D. CDR3 length: 15 amino acids. Trimming removed 0 bases from V and 2 bases from J, with 9 bases in between. CDR1 is SGDLS, CDR2 YYNGEE, per germline. This CDR3 reads CASSVGYARNQPQHF. Here the CDR3 DNA reads TGTGCCAGCAGCGTAGGTTACGCGCGCAATCAGCCCCAGCATTTT. Looking up the rest from reference TRBV9 and TRBJ1-5 gives the full variable domain: DSGVTQTPKHLITATGQRVTLRCSPRSGDLSVYWYQQSLDQGLQFLIQYYNGEERAKGNILERFSAQQFPDLHSELNLSSLELGDSALYFCASSVGYARNQPQHFGDGTRLSIL.

The CDR3 DNA reads TGCAGTGCTAGAGCCTTGGACGGTTACGAGCAGTACTTC. Amino acids: CSARALDGYEQYF. The V gene is TRBV20-1, the J gene TRBJ2-7; no reliable D call. V lost 1 base to trimming and J lost 4 bases, with 11 bases between them. CDR3 length: 13 amino acids. In germline, CDR1 is DFQATT, CDR2 SNEGSKA (reference sequence).

This sequence joins TRBV4-1 and TRBJ2-2, with 8 bases fitting TRBD2. This CDR3 comprises 14 residues. V was clipped by 5 bases and J by 6 bases; unmatched bases: 5. Per germline, CDR1 MGHRA and CDR2 YSYEKL. The CDR3 nucleotides are TGCGCCAGCAGCAAACCGGGACTAGCCGGGGAGCTGTTTTTT. Translated, it gives CASSKPGLAGELFF.

This chain uses TRBV12-3 or TRBV12-4 with TRBJ1-5; D gene unclear. The ends were cut back, 7 bases at V and 1 base at J, with 14 bases in the middle. CDR3 length equals 15 residues. The CDR3 DNA sequence: TGTGCCAGCATTCCCGGGCGGTCAAGCAATCAGCCCCAGCATTTT. It yields the protein CASIPGRSSNQPQHF.

This clonotype showed up many times. V is TRBV19 and J is TRBJ2-5; possible D gene TRBD2, 5 bases. The V end was cut by 3 bases, the J end by 2 bases, with 13 bases between. Looked up from germline, CDR1 is LNHDA and CDR2 is SQIVND (reference sequence). The CDR3 is 15 residues long. The CDR3 loop is CASSMGAREQETQYF. CDR3 nucleotides: TGTGCCAGTAGTATGGGAGCGAGAGAACAAGAGACCCAGTACTTC.